In this sample, the clone carrying this TCR beta chain turned up many times. Next came a second PCR, run for about 6 to 12 cycles, which used a sample-barcoded 5' primer along with a J-beta primer mix. Each CDR3 protein gets one entry after TCRdb re-called the 5' RACE reads with MiXCR. The data contain 790,000 or so distinct CDR3 sequences, around 45% of them singletons. This record belongs to a study of blood T cells in healthy people across ages. Study context: Every two T cells gave about one barcoded beta molecule via template switching.

With 1 base removed from V and 0 bases from J, the gap between germline ends came to 16 bases. The length of the CDR3 is 19 residues. The germline V gene encodes CDR1 ENHRY and CDR2 SYGVKD. Specimen: blood. This chain connects TRBV10-3 to TRBJ1-6, with D uncertain. The origin of this receptor is a man older than 75 in good health. The DNA of the CDR3 is TGTGCCATCAGTGAGTGGAAGACGGGAATTAGCTCCTATAATTCACCCCTCCACTTT. It is translated as CAISEWKTGISSYNSPLHF.